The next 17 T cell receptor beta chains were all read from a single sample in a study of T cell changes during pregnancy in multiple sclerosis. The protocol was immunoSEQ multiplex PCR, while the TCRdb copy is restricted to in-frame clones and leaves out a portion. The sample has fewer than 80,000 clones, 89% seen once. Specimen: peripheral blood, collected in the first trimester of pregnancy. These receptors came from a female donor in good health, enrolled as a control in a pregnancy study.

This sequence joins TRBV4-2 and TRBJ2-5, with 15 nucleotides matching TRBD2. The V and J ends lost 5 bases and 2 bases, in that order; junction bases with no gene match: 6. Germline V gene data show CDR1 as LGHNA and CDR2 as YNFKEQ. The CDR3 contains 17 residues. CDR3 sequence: CASSWTSGGEVQETQYF. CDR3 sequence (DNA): TGTGCCAGCAGCTGGACTAGCGGGGGGGAGGTACAAGAGACCCAGTACTTC.

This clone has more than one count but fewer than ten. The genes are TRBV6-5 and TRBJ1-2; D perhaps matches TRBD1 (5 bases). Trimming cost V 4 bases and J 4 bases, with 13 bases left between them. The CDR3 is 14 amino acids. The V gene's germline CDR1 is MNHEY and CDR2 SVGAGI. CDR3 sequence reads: CASSWTGDFYGYTF. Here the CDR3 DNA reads TGTGCCAGCAGTTGGACCGGGGACTTCTATGGCTACACCTTC.

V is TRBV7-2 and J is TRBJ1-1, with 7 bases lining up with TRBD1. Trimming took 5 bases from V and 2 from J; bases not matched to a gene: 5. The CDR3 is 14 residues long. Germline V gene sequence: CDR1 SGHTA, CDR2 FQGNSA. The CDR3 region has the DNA TGTGCCAGCAGCCTCGACAGGGCTAACACTGAAGCTTTCTTT. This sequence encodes CASSLDRANTEAFF.

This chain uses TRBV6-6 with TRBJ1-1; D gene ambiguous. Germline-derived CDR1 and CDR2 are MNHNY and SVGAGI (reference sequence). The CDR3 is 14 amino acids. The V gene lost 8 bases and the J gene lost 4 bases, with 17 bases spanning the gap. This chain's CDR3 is CASFGKGYGTEAFF. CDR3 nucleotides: TGTGCCAGCTTCGGGAAAGGGTATGGCACTGAAGCTTTCTTT.

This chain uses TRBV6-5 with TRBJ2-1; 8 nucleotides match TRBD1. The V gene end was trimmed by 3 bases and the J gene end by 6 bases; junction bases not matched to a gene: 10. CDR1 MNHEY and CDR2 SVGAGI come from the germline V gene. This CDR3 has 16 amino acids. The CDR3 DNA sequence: TGTGCCAGCAGTTATATTTCCCAGGGGGCCAGCAATGAGCAGTTCTTC. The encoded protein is CASSYISQGASNEQFF.

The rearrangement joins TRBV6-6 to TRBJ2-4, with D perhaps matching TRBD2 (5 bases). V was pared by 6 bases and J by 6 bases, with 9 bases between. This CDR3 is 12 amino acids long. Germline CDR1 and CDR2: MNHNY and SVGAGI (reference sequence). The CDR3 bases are TGTGCCAGCAGCCGGGCGGGAAACATTCAGTACTTC. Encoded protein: CASSRAGNIQYF.

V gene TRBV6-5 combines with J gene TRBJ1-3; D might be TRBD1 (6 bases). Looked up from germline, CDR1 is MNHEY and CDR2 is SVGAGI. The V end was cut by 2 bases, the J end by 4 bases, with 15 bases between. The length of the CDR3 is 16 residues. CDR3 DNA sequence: TGTGCCAGCAGTTACGGAAACCGGGACAAAGGAAACACCATATATTTT. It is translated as CASSYGNRDKGNTIYF.

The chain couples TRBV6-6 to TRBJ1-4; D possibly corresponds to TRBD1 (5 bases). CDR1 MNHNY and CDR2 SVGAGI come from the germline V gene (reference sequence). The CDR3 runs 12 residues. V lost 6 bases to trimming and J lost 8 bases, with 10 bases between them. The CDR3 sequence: CASRPQEEKLFF. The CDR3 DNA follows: TGTGCCAGCAGACCACAGGAGGAAAAACTGTTTTTT.

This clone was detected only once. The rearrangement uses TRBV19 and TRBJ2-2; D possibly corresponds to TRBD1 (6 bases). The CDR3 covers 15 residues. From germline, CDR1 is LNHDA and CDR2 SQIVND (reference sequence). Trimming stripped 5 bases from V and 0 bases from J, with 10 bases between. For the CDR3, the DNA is TGTGCCAGTAGTTTTAGGGGGTCGAACACCGGGGAGCTGTTTTTT. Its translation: CASSFRGSNTGELFF.

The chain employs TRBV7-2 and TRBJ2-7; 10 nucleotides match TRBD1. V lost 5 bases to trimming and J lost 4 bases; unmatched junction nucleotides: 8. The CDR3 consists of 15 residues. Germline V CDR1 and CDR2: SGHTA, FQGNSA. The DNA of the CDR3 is TGTGCCAGCAGCCCAACCGGGACAGGGGAGTACGAGCAGTACTTC. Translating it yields CASSPTGTGEYEQYF.

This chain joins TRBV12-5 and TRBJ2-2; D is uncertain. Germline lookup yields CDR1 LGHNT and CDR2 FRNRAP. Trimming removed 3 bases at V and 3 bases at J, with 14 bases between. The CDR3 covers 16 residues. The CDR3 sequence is CASGFLIKKHTGELFF. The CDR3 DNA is TGTGCTAGTGGTTTTCTAATCAAAAAGCACACCGGGGAGCTGTTTTTT.

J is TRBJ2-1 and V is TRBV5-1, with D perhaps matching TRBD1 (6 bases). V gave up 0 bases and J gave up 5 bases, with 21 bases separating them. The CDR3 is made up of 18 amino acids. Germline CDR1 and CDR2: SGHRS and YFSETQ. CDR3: CASSLDRVDGNIDNEQFF. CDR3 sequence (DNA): TGCGCCAGCAGCTTGGACAGGGTTGATGGTAACATTGACAATGAGCAGTTCTTC.

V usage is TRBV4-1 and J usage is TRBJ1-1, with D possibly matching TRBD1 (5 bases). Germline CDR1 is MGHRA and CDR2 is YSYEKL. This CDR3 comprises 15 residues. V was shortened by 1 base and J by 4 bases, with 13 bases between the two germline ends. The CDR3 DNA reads TGCGCCAGCAGCCAAGTACACAGGTCAGGCACTGAAGCTTTCTTT. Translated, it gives CASSQVHRSGTEAFF.

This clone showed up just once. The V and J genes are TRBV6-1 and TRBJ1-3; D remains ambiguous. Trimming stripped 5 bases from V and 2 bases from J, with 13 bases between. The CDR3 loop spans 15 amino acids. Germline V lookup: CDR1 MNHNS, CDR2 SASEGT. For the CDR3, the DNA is TGTGCCAGCAGTTCGTCAGGCCCTACTGGAAACACCATATATTTT. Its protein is CASSSSGPTGNTIYF.

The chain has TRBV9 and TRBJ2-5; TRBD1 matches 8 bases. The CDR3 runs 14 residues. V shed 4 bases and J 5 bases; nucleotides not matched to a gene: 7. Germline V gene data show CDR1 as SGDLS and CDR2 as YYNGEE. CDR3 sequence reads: CASSSTTGEETQYF. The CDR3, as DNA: TGTGCCAGCAGCTCCACGACAGGGGAGGAGACCCAGTACTTC.

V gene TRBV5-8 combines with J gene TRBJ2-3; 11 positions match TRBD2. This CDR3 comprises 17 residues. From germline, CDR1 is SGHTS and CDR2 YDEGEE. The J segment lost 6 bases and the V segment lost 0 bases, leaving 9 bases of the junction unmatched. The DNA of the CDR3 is TGTGCCAGCAGCTTGGCCACTAGCGGGAGTGTTTTCGATACGCAGTATTTT. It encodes CASSLATSGSVFDTQYF. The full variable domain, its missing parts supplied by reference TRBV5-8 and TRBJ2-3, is EAGVTQSPTHLIKTRGQQATLRCSPISGHTSVYWYQQALGLGLQFLLWYDEGEERNRGNFPPRFSGRQFPNYSSELNVNALELEDSALYLCASSLATSGSVFDTQYFGPGTRLTVL.

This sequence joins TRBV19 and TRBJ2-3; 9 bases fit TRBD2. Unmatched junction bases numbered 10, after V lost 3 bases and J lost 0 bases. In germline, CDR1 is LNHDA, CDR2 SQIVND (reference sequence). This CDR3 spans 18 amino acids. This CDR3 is CASSIFLSGSRSTDTQYF. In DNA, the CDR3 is TGTGCCAGTAGTATCTTCCTTAGCGGGAGCCGGAGCACAGATACGCAGTATTTT.